Detailed here is one TCR beta chain. Germline-derived CDR1 and CDR2 are ENHRY and SYGVKD. The junction had 11 bases not matched to a gene; V was cut back by 10 bases and J by 4 bases. The CDR3 covers 15 residues. Methods used by the authors: Nucleated cell number was recorded as an estimate derived from reference gene primer amplification. Sequenced by immunoSEQ multiplex PCR; TCRdb stores in-frame clones only, minus some. The V and J calls and clone size are taken from that table; D and trimming were inferred from the DNA. The table shows 150,000 to 200,000 clones, with roughly 80% occurring only once. The source of the sample is a study of blood T cell repertoires in COVID-19. About the study: Acute and convalescent COVID-19 samples came from the United States, Italy and Spain. The analysed material was cDNA or gDNA that came from T cells, B-cell-depleted T cells, or PBMCs.

This clonotype originated in a man aged 55 to 69 with active or convalescent COVID-19. Input material: peripheral blood. This chain connects TRBV10-3 to TRBJ2-2, with 8 nucleotides matching TRBD1. The CDR3 is CATAPRQGSTGELFF. The CDR3 DNA reads TGTGCCACCGCCCCAAGACAGGGGTCCACCGGGGAGCTGTTTTTT.